A selection of T cell receptor beta chains follows, all from one sample in a study of PD-1 blockade in classical Hodgkin lymphoma. The protocol was immunoSEQ multiplex PCR, while the TCRdb copy is restricted to in-frame clones and leaves out a portion. Seen here are over 11,000 clones, around four fifths observed once, and the top ten hold roughly 24%. The sample was peripheral blood mononuclear cells (PBMCs), taken before the second cycle of nivolumab. All receptors come from a human donor with classical Hodgkin lymphoma. CDR3s leave out the opening cysteine and the closing phenylalanine or tryptophan.

j_call,v_call,cdr3_aa
TRBJ2-7,TRBV10-3,AISDGNSYEQY
TRBJ2-7,TRBV10-3,AITGMYEQY
TRBJ1-2,TRBV10-3,AISNRLDLQRYT
TRBJ1-1,TRBV5-5,ASSFPGMNTEAF
TRBJ2-1,TRBV7-9,ASSSQGGGDNEQF
TRBJ1-1,TRBV11-2,ASSLGAGNTEAF
TRBJ1-1,TRBV28,ASSLYGGPTEAF
TRBJ2-3,TRBV18,ASSPPSGGLTDTQY
TRBJ2-5,TRBV5-1,ASSLGGVQETQY
TRBJ2-7,TRBV7-9,ASSSRLAGVAYEQY
TRBJ1-2,TRBV18,ASSPPTGGYGYT
TRBJ2-2,TRBV9,ASSVVAGGHRTGELF
.,TRBV5-1,ASSEQGAYEQY
TRBJ2-7,TRBV6-6,ASSNTGTGVYEQY
TRBJ2-2,TRBV5-4,ASSRDRGHTGELF
TRBJ2-1,TRBV9,ASSVDGPSYNEQF
TRBJ2-7,TRBV18,ASSQTRAYEQY
TRBJ1-1,TRBV27,ASSARVAPGRYTFQAF
TRBJ1-4,TRBV6-6,ASSYPSRGEKLF
TRBJ2-4,TRBV19,ASRGEDKNIQY
TRBJ1-1,TRBV28,ASSPPLGGNTEAF
TRBJ2-3,TRBV6-9,ASSYPGTGGTDTQY
TRBJ1-2,TRBV7-8,ASSLSLLGGNGYT
TRBJ1-6,TRBV19,ASSIVTSFNSPLH
TRBJ1-5,TRBV7-9,ASSLGGTGGVQPQH
TRBJ2-7,TRBV2,ASRGAYEQY
TRBJ2-3,TRBV5-1,ASSLGTADTQY
TRBJ2-5,TRBV18,ASSPLRQGARETQY
TRBJ1-4,TRBV14,ASSPQRTRSEKLF
TRBJ2-5,TRBV5-1,ASSLFSGGARETQY
TRBJ1-6,TRBV2,ASRVSRESPLH
TRBJ1-2,TRBV5-5,ASSPDRSKGYGYT
TRBJ1-5,TRBV7-8,ASSLWGRGIESNQPQH
TRBJ1-4,TRBV4-3,ASSQEPPGARANEKLF
TRBJ1-1,TRBV9,ASSATGFLWTEAF
TRBJ1-2,TRBV5-1,ASSLSGTAFNGYT